This TCR beta chain was sequenced during a study of cytomegalovirus exposure and HLA in healthy donors. Study-level findings and limits: Productive status was seen about 87% or about 30% of the time for most TCR beta V segments in an earlier analysis. Later genetic work tied a missense DCLRE1C variant to beta-chain V and J trimming. Among the CMV-associated chains, a few were confirmed in vitro as specific for CMV antigens.

A note on this clone: What it binds is not known.

Vbeta (60) and Jbeta (13) primers were used in the PCR. Measured with immunoSEQ multiplex PCR; TCRdb has only the in-frame clones, and not every one. The data show roughly 130,000 clones, around 66% seen once. Germline V gives CDR1 SGHRS, CDR2 YFSETQ. The CDR3 extends over 19 amino acids. J was trimmed by 5 bases and V by 1 base; bases with no gene match: 19. The sequenced material came from PBMCs. The chain uses TRBV5-1 and TRBJ2-7, with 9 positions matching TRBD1. This TCR came from a middle-aged woman in good health and CMV-seropositive. The CDR3 is CASSLLLPSRGTGSHEQYF. DNA for the CDR3: TGCGCCAGCAGCTTGTTGCTACCTAGTCGCGGGACAGGGAGCCACGAGCAGTACTTC.